This paragraph covers one T cell receptor (beta chain) sequence. This clonotype was detected many times. Its cognate antigen has yet to be identified. No much larger clonotype is one base removed from it; base qualities were not supplied. Trimming takes 4 bases off V and 6 bases off J; junction bases not matched to a gene: 14. The CDR3 has 17 amino acids, counting the end cysteine and phenylalanine. The retained sequence is limited to the CDR3, 51 bases, with the frame set at the first base. Reading the germline V gene gives CDR1 LGHNA and CDR2 YSLEER. These data are taken from a study of patients and donors after allogeneic stem cell transplantation (dated by TCRdb to 2020 to 2021). Receptor amplification or capture employed RT-PCR. The sample was run on a NextSeq 550. TCRdb reworked the public reads: Q25 trimming with fastp, MiXCR clone assembly, productive beta chains retained. Each entry is one CDR3 protein sequence, shown with its most common DNA and genes. Counted in this sample were about 410,000 distinct CDR3 sequences; roughly 17% of them appeared once. Around 7.9% of the sample lies in the top ten.

This TCR came from a human donor who was either an allogeneic HSCT recipient or a stem cell or donor lymphocyte infusion donor (not recorded which). It is not recorded whose cells these are; they may come from a transplant donor. The sequenced material came from blood, either unsorted or a sorted T cell fraction (not recorded which). The rearrangement combines TRBV4-3 with TRBJ1-1, and 10 junctional nucleotides match TRBD1. The CDR3 in this case is CASSRASTGTGVSEAFF. The DNA reads as follows: TGCGCCAGCAGCCGAGCCTCGACCGGGACAGGGGTGTCTGAAGCTTTCTTT.